Below, 10 T cell receptor beta chains from the same sample are listed, as sequenced in a study of T cell responses to AZD1222 COVID-19 vaccine. TCRdb's copy holds only in-frame clones and misses some; the assay was immunoSEQ multiplex PCR. The table records more than 120,000 clones, 90% to 95% of them present only once. Sequences were derived from peripheral blood, sampled on day 0 of AZD1222 vaccination. Receptor source: an adult in good health.

This clone was found once. The chain employs TRBV7-8 and TRBJ2-3, with 10 positions matching TRBD2. The CDR3 has 16 residues. Germline loops: CDR1 SGHVS, CDR2 FQNEAQ. The V gene end was trimmed by 5 bases and the J gene end by 1 base; junction bases not matched to a gene: 6. CDR3 coding DNA: TGTGCCAGCAGCCCCATTAGCGGGGGGCGCACAGATACGCAGTATTTT. Translating gives CASSPISGGRTDTQYF.

The chain uses TRBV9 and TRBJ2-7, with 7 bases identical to TRBD2. There are 14 residues in the CDR3. The V and J ends lost 4 bases and 2 bases, in that order; junction bases with no gene match: 6. CDR1 SGDLS and CDR2 YYNGEE come from the germline V gene. CDR3 DNA sequence: TGTGCCAGCAGCTATGGCAGCGGGACCTACGAGCAGTACTTC. Amino acids: CASSYGSGTYEQYF.

The CDR3 sequence is CASSPMTGQGFTEAFF. The CDR3 bases are TGTGCCAGCTCACCAATGACAGGACAGGGGTTCACTGAAGCTTTCTTT. The V and J genes are TRBV18 and TRBJ1-1, with TRBD1 matching over 9 bases. Losses at the gene ends were 2 bases for V and 4 bases for J; bases not matched to a gene: 8. The CDR3 length is 16 residues. CDR1 is KGHSH, CDR2 LQKENI, per germline.

J is TRBJ2-1 and V is TRBV4-3; perhaps TRBD1 as D (6 bases). V was shortened by 0 bases and J by 7 bases, with 16 bases between the two germline ends. The germline CDR1 and CDR2 sequences are LGHNA and YSLEER. There are 16 residues in the CDR3. CDR3 sequence reads: CASSQDYEGVRNEQFF. CDR3 sequence (DNA): TGCGCCAGCAGCCAAGACTACGAGGGGGTCCGGAATGAGCAGTTCTTC.

The rearrangement uses TRBV9 and TRBJ2-1; D uncertain. The CDR3 spans 12 residues. Germline CDR1 and CDR2: SGDLS and YYNGEE. V lost 4 bases to trimming and J lost 8 bases, with 10 bases between them. The CDR3 is CASSKTWDEQFF. The CDR3 region has the DNA TGTGCCAGCAGCAAGACCTGGGATGAGCAGTTCTTC.

V is TRBV7-8 and J is TRBJ1-5; maybe TRBD1 (5 bases). The length of the CDR3 is 15 residues. The germline CDR1 and CDR2 sequences are SGHVS and FQNEAQ. V shed 8 bases and J shed 2 bases, with 16 bases lying between them. CDR3 bases: TGTGCCAGCCGTCTAGGGGCTGGTCGCAATCAGCCCCAGCATTTT. The encoded protein is CASRLGAGRNQPQHF.

This chain uses TRBV19 with TRBJ2-7; no definite D call. The CDR3 loop spans 13 amino acids. Per germline, CDR1 LNHDA and CDR2 SQIVND (reference sequence). V lost 5 bases and J lost 3, with 11 bases in between. Here the CDR3 reads CASSSHGGYEQYF. The CDR3 nucleotides read TGTGCCAGTAGTTCGCACGGTGGCTACGAGCAGTACTTC.

The rearrangement links TRBV7-3 to TRBJ2-7; a possible D gene is TRBD1 (6 bases). CDR3 length: 13 amino acids. Germline assignment: CDR1 SGHTA and CDR2 FQGTGA. Trimming removed 5 bases from V and 6 bases from J, with 14 bases in between. The chain's CDR3 is CASSRGPGAEQYF. CDR3 DNA sequence: TGTGCCAGCAGCCGGGGTCCAGGGGCCGAGCAGTACTTC.

V usage is TRBV21-1 and J usage is TRBJ1-3; the tabulated D call, TRBD1, remains unverified against the DNA. TRBV21-1 is a pseudogene locus. The CDR3 runs to 18 residues. CDR3 residues: CASSKASLTVYSGNTIYF. The CDR3 DNA follows: TGTGCCAGCAGCAAAGCATCTCTTACAGTGTACTCTGGAAACACCATATATTTT.

V usage is TRBV18 and J usage is TRBJ1-2; 7 bases map to TRBD1. Germline V gene lookup returns CDR1 KGHSH and CDR2 LQKENI. The CDR3 length is 17 residues. V dropped 3 bases and J dropped 0; count of bases not matched to a gene: 10. The CDR3 here is CASSPGQLDGTNYGYTF. The DNA for the CDR3 is TGTGCCAGCTCACCGGGACAGCTTGACGGAACTAACTATGGCTACACCTTC.